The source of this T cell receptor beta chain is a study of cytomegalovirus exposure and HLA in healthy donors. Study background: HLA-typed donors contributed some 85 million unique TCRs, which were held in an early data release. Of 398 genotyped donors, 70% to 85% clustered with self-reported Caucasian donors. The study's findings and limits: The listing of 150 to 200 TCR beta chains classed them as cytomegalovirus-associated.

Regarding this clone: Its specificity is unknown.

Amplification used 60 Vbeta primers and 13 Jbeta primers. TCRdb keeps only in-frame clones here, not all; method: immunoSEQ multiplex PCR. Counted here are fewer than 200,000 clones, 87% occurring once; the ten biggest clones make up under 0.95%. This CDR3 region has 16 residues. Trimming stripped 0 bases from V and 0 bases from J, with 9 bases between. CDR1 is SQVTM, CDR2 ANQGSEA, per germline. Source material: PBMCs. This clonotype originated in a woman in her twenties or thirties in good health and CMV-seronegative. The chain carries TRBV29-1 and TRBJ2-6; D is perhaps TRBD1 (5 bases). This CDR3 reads CSVEDRVASGANVLTF. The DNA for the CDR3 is TGCAGCGTTGAAGACAGGGTCGCCTCTGGGGCCAACGTCCTGACTTTC. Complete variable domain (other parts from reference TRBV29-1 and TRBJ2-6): SAVISQKPSRDICQRGTSLTIQCQVDSQVTMMFWYRQQPGQSLTLIATANQGSEATYESGFVIDKFPISRPNLTFSTLTVSNMSPEDSSIYLCSVEDRVASGANVLTFGAGSRLTVL.